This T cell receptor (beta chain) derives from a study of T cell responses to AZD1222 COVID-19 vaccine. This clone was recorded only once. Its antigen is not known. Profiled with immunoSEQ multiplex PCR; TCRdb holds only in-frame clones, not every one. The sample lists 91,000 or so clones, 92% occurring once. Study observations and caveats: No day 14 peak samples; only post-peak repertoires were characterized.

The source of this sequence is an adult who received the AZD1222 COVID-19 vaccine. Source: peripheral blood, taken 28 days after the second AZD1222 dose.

The CDR3 region is CASSPGGGLEQYF. CDR3 in DNA: TGCGCCAGCAGCCCCGGGGGGGGGCTCGAGCAGTACTTC. The V gene is TRBV5-1, the J gene TRBJ2-7, with 8 positions matching TRBD2. Trimming took 4 bases from V and 6 from J; bases not matched to a gene: 6. This CDR3 is 13 amino acids long. Germline V gene lookup returns CDR1 SGHRS and CDR2 YFSETQ.